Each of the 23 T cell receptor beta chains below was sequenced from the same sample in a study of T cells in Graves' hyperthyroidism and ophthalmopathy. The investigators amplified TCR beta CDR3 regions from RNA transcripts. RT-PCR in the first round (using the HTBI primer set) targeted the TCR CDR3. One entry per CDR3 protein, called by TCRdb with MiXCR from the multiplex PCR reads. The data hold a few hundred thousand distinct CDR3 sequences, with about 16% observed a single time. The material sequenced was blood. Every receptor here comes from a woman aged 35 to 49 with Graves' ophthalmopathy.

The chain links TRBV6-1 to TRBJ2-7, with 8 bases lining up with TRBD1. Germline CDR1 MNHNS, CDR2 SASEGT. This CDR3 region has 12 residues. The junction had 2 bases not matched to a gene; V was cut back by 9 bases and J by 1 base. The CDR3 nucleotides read TGTGCCAGTCGGACAGGGTCCTACGAGCAGTACTTC. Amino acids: CASRTGSYEQYF.

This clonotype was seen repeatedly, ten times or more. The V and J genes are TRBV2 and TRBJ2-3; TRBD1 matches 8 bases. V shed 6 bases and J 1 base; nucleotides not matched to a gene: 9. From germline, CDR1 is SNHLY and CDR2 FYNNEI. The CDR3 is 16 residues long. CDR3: CASSLHPGQGTDTQYF. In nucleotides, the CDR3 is TGTGCCAGCAGCTTGCACCCGGGACAGGGCACAGATACGCAGTATTTT.

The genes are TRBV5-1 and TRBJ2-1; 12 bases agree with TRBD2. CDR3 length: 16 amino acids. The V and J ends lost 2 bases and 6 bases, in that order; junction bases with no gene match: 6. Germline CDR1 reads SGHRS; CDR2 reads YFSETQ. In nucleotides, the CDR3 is TGCGCCAGCAGCTTCCCTGGACTAGCGGGGAGCAATGAGCAGTTCTTC. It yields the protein CASSFPGLAGSNEQFF.

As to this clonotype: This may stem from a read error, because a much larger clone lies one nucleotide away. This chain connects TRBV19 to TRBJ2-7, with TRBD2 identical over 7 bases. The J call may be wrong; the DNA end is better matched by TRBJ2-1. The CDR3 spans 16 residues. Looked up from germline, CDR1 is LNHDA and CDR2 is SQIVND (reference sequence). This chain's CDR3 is CASSIGLADFSYEQFF. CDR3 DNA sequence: TGTGCCAGTAGTATAGGGCTAGCGGACTTCTCCTACGAGCAGTTCTTC.

CDR3 DNA sequence: TGTGCCAGCAGCGCCGGACTAGCGGTGAGTTCCAATGAGCAGTTCTTC. Protein sequence: CASSAGLAVSSNEQFF. The rearrangement joins TRBV11-2 to TRBJ2-1; 10 bases agree with TRBD2. Germline V gene sequence: CDR1 SGHAT, CDR2 FQNNGV. With V trimmed by 5 bases and J by 6 bases, 10 bases remained unmatched. This CDR3 comprises 16 residues.

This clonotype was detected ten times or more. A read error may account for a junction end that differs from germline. CDR3 bases: TGTGCCATCGGTGAGGGGGCGCAGGGGCCGAGAAACTACGAGCAGTACTTC. Its translation: CAIGEGAQGPRNYEQYF. The chain uses TRBV10-3 and TRBJ2-7; 7 bases match TRBD1. Per germline, CDR1 ENHRY and CDR2 SYGVKD. CDR3 length: 17 residues.

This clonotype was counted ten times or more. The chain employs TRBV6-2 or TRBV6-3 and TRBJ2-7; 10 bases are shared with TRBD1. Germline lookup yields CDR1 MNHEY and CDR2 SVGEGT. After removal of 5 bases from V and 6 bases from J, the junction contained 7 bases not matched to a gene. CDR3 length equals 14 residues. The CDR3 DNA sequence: TGTGCCAGCAGTCCGGACAGGGGGTGGGGCGAGCAGTACTTC. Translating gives CASSPDRGWGEQYF.

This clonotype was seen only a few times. Here the CDR3 DNA reads TGCAGTGCTAGAGGGACTAGCGGGAGTTGGGATACGCAGTATTTT. Its protein is CSARGTSGSWDTQYF. This sequence joins TRBV20-1 and TRBJ2-3, with 13 nucleotides matching TRBD2. The CDR3 extends over 15 amino acids. The germline V gene encodes CDR1 DFQATT and CDR2 SNEGSKA (reference sequence). V lost 1 base to trimming and J lost 6 bases; unmatched junction nucleotides: 4.

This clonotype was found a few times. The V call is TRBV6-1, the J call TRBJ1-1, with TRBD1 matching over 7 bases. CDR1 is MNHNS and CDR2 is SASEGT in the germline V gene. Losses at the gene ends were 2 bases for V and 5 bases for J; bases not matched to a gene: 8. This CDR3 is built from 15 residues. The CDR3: CASSEQGGWWTEAFF. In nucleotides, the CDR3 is TGTGCCAGCAGTGAACAAGGGGGCTGGTGGACTGAAGCTTTCTTT.

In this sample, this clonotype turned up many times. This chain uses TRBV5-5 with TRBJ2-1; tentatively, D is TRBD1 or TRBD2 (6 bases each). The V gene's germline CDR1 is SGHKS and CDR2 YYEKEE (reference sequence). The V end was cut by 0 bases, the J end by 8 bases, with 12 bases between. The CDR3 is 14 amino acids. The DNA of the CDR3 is TGTGCCAGCAGCTTGGTGTTGGGGGGCTATGAGCAGTTCTTC. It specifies CASSLVLGGYEQFF.

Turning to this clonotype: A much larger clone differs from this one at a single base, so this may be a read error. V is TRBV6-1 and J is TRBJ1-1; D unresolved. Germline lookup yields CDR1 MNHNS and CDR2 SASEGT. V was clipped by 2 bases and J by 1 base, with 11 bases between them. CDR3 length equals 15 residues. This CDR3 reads CASSEWREPNTEAFF. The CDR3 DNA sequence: TGTGCCAGCAGTGAATGGCGAGAGCCGAACACTGAAGCTTTCTTT.

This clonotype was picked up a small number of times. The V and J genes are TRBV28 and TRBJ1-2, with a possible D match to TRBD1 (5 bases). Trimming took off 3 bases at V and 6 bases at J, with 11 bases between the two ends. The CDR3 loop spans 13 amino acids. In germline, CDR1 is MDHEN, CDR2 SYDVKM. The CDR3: CASSFGAEDGYTF. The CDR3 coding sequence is TGTGCCAGCAGTTTTGGGGCAGAAGATGGCTACACCTTC.

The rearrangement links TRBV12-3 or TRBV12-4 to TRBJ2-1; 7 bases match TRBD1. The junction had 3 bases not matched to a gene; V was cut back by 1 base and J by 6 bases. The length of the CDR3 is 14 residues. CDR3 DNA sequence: TGTGCCAGCAGTTTAGGGGACAGTTCCAATGAGCAGTTCTTC. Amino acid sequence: CASSLGDSSNEQFF.

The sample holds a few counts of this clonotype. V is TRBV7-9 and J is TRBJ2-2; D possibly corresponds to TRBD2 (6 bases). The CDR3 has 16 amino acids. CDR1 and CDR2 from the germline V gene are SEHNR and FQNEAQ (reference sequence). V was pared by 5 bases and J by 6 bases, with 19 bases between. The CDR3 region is CASSPTGGIGAGELFF. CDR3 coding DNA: TGTGCCAGCAGCCCGACTGGCGGGATAGGGGCCGGGGAGCTGTTTTTT.

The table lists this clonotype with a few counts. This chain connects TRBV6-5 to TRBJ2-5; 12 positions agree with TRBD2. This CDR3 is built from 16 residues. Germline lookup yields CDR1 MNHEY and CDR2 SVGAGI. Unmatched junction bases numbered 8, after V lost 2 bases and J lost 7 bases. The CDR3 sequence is CASSYRTSGDQGTQYF. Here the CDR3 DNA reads TGTGCCAGCAGTTACCGGACTAGCGGGGACCAGGGGACCCAGTACTTC.

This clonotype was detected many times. CDR3 sequence: CASSLRGQGTDTQYF. Here the CDR3 DNA reads TGTGCCAGCAGTTTAAGGGGACAGGGCACAGATACGCAGTATTTT. The chain has TRBV27 and TRBJ2-3, with 8 bases that match TRBD1. J gave up 1 base and V 2 bases, and 2 bases lay outside the gene matches. The CDR3 length is 15 residues. CDR1 MNHEY and CDR2 SMNVEV come from the germline V gene (reference sequence).

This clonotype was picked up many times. The CDR3 bases are TGTGCCAGCACCCTGGGACAGAGGGAGACCCAGTACTTC. Amino acid sequence: CASTLGQRETQYF. The chain links TRBV12-3 or TRBV12-4 to TRBJ2-5, with 7 bases that match TRBD1. There are 13 residues in the CDR3. The J segment lost 5 bases and the V segment lost 7 bases, leaving 7 bases of the junction unmatched.

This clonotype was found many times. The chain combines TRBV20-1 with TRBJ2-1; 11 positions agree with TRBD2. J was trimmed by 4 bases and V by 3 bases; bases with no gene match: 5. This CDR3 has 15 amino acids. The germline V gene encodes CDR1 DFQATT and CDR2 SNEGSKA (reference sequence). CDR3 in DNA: TGCAGTGCTAGGATAACTAGCGGGGGATACAATGAGCAGTTCTTC. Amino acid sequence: CSARITSGGYNEQFF.

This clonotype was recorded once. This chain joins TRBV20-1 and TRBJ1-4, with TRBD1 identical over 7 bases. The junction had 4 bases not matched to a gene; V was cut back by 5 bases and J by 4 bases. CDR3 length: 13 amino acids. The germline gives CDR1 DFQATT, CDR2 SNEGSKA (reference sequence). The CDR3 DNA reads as TGCAGTGCTCAACAGGGGATTAATGAAAAACTGTTTTTT. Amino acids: CSAQQGINEKLFF.

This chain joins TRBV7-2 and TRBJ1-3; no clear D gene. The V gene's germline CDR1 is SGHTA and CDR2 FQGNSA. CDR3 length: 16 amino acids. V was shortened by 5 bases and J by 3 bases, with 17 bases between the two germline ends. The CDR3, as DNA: TGTGCCAGCAGCCTCCTTAGTTCTGGGTTTGGAAACACCATATATTTT. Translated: CASSLLSSGFGNTIYF. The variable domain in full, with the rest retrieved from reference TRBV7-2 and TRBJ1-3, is GAGVSQSPSNKVTEKGKDVELRCDPISGHTALYWYRQSLGQGLEFLIYFQGNSAPDKSGLPSDRFSAERTGGSVSTLTIQRTQQEDSAVYLCASSLLSSGFGNTIYFGEGSWLTVV.

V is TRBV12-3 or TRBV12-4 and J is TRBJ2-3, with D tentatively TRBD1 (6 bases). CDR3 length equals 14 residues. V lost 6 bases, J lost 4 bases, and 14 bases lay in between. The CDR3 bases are TGTGCCAGCAGACCACAGGGAACCCCAGATACGCAGTATTTT. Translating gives CASRPQGTPDTQYF.

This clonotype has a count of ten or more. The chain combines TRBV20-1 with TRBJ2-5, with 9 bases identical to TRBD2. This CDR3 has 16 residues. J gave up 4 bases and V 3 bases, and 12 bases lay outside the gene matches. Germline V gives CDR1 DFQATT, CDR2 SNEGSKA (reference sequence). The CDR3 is CSASRAASGIRETQYF. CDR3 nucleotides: TGCAGTGCTAGTAGGGCTGCTAGCGGGATCCGAGAGACCCAGTACTTC.

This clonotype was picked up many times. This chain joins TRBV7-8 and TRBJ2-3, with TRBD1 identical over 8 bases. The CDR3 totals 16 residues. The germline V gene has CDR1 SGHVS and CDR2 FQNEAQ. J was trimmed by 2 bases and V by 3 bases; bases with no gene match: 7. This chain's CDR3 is CASSLEDRAPTDTQYF. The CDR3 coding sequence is TGTGCCAGCAGCTTGGAGGACAGGGCCCCCACAGATACGCAGTATTTT.